These 7 T cell receptor beta chains were sequenced from one sample in a study of T cell responses to AZD1222 COVID-19 vaccine. The repertoire was sequenced with immunoSEQ multiplex PCR; TCRdb's copy has only in-frame clones and lacks some. The table includes 95,000 to 100,000 clones, roughly 86% detected once. Here the sequenced sample was peripheral blood, taken 28 days after the second AZD1222 dose. These TCRs come from an adult who received the AZD1222 COVID-19 vaccine.

V usage is TRBV28 and J usage is TRBJ1-2; D unclear. V was clipped by 1 base and J by 2 bases, with 2 bases between them. This CDR3 has 12 residues. Looked up from germline, CDR1 is MDHEN and CDR2 is SYDVKM. The CDR3 DNA reads as TGTGCCAGCAGTTTATACAACTATGGCTACACCTTC. This translates into CASSLYNYGYTF.

The rearrangement uses TRBV19 and TRBJ1-2; D remains ambiguous. V gave up 7 bases and J gave up 4 bases, with 10 bases separating them. The CDR3 has 12 amino acids. Germline V gene data show CDR1 as LNHDA and CDR2 as SQIVND (reference sequence). The CDR3 sequence: CASTMGTYGYTF. Written as DNA, the CDR3 is TGTGCCAGTACTATGGGTACCTATGGCTACACCTTC.

V gene TRBV14 combines with J gene TRBJ1-2; D gene unclear. V lost 3 bases to trimming and J lost 0 bases, with 5 bases between them. Looked up from germline, CDR1 is SGHDN and CDR2 is FVKESK. This CDR3 is 13 amino acids long. CDR3 in amino acids: CASSQRANYGYTF. The CDR3 DNA sequence: TGTGCCAGCAGCCAGAGAGCTAACTATGGCTACACCTTC.

This clone was counted only a few times. This rearrangement joins TRBV6-1 to TRBJ2-1; 11 nucleotides match TRBD2. The V gene end was trimmed by 3 bases and the J gene end by 6 bases; junction bases not matched to a gene: 4. This CDR3 has 15 residues. The germline V gene encodes CDR1 MNHNS and CDR2 SASEGT. This chain's CDR3 is CASSDRTSGLNEQFF. The DNA for the CDR3 is TGTGCCAGCAGTGATCGGACTAGCGGGCTCAATGAGCAGTTCTTC.

The chain links TRBV27 to TRBJ1-5, with D unresolved. Germline V gene data show CDR1 as MNHEY and CDR2 as SMNVEV (reference sequence). Trimming took off 5 bases at V and 5 bases at J, with 13 bases between the two ends. The CDR3 sequence is 14 residues long. CDR3 loop: CASSLLSGDQPQHF. CDR3 sequence (DNA): TGTGCCAGCAGTCTCTTGAGTGGGGATCAGCCCCAGCATTTT.

The V call is TRBV11-2, the J call TRBJ2-1; 8 bases agree with TRBD2. There are 14 residues in the CDR3. V lost 1 base and J lost 10; bases outside the gene matches: 6. Germline values: CDR1 SGHAT, CDR2 FQNNGV. The CDR3 bases are TGTGCCAGCAGCTTAGGCCTAGCGGGCACCGAGCAGTTCTTC. Translation gives CASSLGLAGTEQFF. Filled out from reference TRBV11-2 and TRBJ2-1, the complete variable domain reads EAGVAQSPRYKIIEKRQSVAFWCNPISGHATLYWYQQILGQGPKLLIQFQNNGVVDDSQLPKDRFSAERLKGVDSTLKIQPAKLEDSAVYLCASSLGLAGTEQFFGPGTRLTVL.

The chain combines TRBV30 with TRBJ2-7; 8 nucleotides line up with TRBD1. Germline V CDR1 and CDR2: GTSNPN, SVGIG (reference sequence). The CDR3 is made up of 13 amino acids. Germline trimming cut 3 bases from V and 5 bases from J; bases unmatched to any gene: 6. CDR3 loop: CAWSRTGLHEQYF. For the CDR3, the DNA is TGTGCCTGGAGCCGGACAGGGCTCCACGAGCAGTACTTC.